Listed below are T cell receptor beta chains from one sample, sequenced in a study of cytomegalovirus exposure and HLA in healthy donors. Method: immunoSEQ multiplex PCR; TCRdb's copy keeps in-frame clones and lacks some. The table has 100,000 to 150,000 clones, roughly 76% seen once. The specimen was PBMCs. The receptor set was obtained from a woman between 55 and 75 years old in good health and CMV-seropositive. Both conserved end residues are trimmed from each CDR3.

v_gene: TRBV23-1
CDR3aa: ASSDRYRGQSLPAVGYSNQPQH

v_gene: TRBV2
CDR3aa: ASSPGQDLETQY

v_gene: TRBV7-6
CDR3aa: ASSSESSYNEQF

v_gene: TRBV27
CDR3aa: ASRLTGGEQGYT

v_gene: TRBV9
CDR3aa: ASSQGSGTGIYEQY

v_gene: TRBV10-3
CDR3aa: AISESGGVSSYEQY

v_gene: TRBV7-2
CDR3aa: ASRFSGSETQY

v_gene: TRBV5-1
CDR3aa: ASSLVTANTEAF

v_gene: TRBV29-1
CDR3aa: SVEGQGGGAF

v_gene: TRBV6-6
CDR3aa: ASSYGQNAGELF

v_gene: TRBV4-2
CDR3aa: ASSQEQGVEKLF

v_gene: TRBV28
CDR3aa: ASSRLAGSYEQY

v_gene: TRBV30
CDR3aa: AWKGTGISYGYT

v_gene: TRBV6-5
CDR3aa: ASRIRMASVDEQF

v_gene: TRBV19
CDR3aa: ASSIDGASGNTIY